One sample yielded the 12 T cell receptor beta chains listed below, sequenced in a study of cytomegalovirus exposure and HLA in healthy donors. With 60 Vbeta and 13 Jbeta primers, the PCR was carried out. TCRdb's copy holds only in-frame clones and misses some; the assay was immunoSEQ multiplex PCR. Among about 170,000 clones listed, roughly 78% were seen once. The material sequenced was PBMCs. The source of these receptors is a woman aged 50 to 60 in good health and CMV-seropositive.

In its sample, this clone was seen a few times. CDR3 amino acids: CASSQDPGRVDYTF. The DNA of the CDR3 is TGCGCCAGCAGCCAAGATCCGGGAAGGGTGGACTACACCTTC. This chain uses TRBV4-1 with TRBJ1-2; D ambiguous. The CDR3 contains 14 residues. The germline gives CDR1 MGHRA, CDR2 YSYEKL. V was trimmed by 0 bases and J by 10 bases, leaving 15 bases between them.

CDR3 loop: CASSLSGSYNEQFF. In DNA, the CDR3 is TGTGCCAGCAGCCTCAGCGGGAGCTACAATGAGCAGTTCTTC. The rearrangement links TRBV9 to TRBJ2-1; 8 nucleotides align to TRBD2. V was clipped by 4 bases and J by 3 bases; unmatched bases: 3. The CDR3 length is 14 residues. From germline, CDR1 is SGDLS and CDR2 YYNGEE. The variable domain in full, with the rest retrieved from reference TRBV9 and TRBJ2-1, is DSGVTQTPKHLITATGQRVTLRCSPRSGDLSVYWYQQSLDQGLQFLIQYYNGEERAKGNILERFSAQQFPDLHSELNLSSLELGDSALYFCASSLSGSYNEQFFGPGTRLTVL.

This clone has a handful of counts. Its ends do not fully match the called genes, so a read error is possible. The chain has TRBV7-9 and TRBJ1-4, with D maybe TRBD1 (5 bases). This CDR3 region has 16 residues. Germline values: CDR1 SEHNR, CDR2 FQNEAQ (reference sequence). The CDR3 nucleotides are TGTTCCAGCGGGGTCCAGGGCGACACTGATTGGGAAAAACTGTTTTTT. Its translation is CSSGVQGDTDWEKLFF.

This clone was seen only a few times. V usage is TRBV19 and J usage is TRBJ2-1; 9 bases match TRBD2. Trimming took 5 bases from V and 0 from J; bases not matched to a gene: 5. Germline V gives CDR1 LNHDA, CDR2 SQIVND (reference sequence). This CDR3 has 16 residues. The CDR3 loop is CASSLNSGSSYNEQFF. Here the CDR3 DNA reads TGTGCCAGTAGTCTCAATAGCGGGAGCTCCTACAATGAGCAGTTCTTC.

J is TRBJ1-5 and V is TRBV2, with D possibly matching TRBD1 (5 bases). Germline V CDR1 and CDR2: SNHLY, FYNNEI. The CDR3 loop spans 15 amino acids. V gave up 9 bases and J gave up 0 bases, with 15 bases separating them. CDR3 protein: CASKIGGYSNQPQHF. The CDR3 DNA is TGTGCCAGTAAAATCGGGGGGTATAGCAATCAGCCCCAGCATTTT.

This sequence joins TRBV28 and TRBJ1-1; tentative D call: TRBD1 (6 bases). Looked up from germline, CDR1 is MDHEN and CDR2 is SYDVKM. Trimming pared 6 bases from V and 3 bases from J, leaving 11 bases between. CDR3 length equals 13 residues. In nucleotides, the CDR3 is TGTGCCAGCAGGCCCCCAGGGGACACTGAAGCTTTCTTT. It specifies CASRPPGDTEAFF.

In its sample, this clone was seen once. The rearrangement links TRBV19 to TRBJ1-4; TRBD1 matches at 8 bases. The CDR3 runs 15 residues. Looked up from germline, CDR1 is LNHDA and CDR2 is SQIVND (reference sequence). The V segment lost 3 bases and the J segment 10 bases; nucleotides outside the gene matches: 10. Here the CDR3 reads CASSMTGASQGKLFF. The CDR3 DNA is TGTGCCAGTAGTATGACAGGGGCCTCCCAAGGAAAACTGTTTTTT.

The chain uses TRBV5-4 and TRBJ2-1, with 7 bases identical to TRBD2. The V gene's germline CDR1 is SGHNT and CDR2 YYREEE (reference sequence). This CDR3 has 16 residues. V was clipped by 3 bases and J by 2 bases; unmatched bases: 8. CDR3 in amino acids: CASSSGRERTYNEQFF. DNA for the CDR3: TGTGCCAGCAGCTCTGGGAGGGAAAGGACCTACAATGAGCAGTTCTTC.

Comments on this clone: This CDR3 is also generated by other DNA sequences in the sample. The genes are TRBV5-6 and TRBJ2-1; 9 bases map to TRBD1. Germline values: CDR1 SGHDT, CDR2 YYEEEE. V was pared by 1 base and J by 4 bases, with 6 bases of the junction left unmatched. The CDR3 sequence is 16 residues long. CDR3 bases: TGTGCCAGCAGCTTGCCGGGGGACAGGGTGTACAATGAGCAGTTCTTC. Its protein product is CASSLPGDRVYNEQFF.

V is TRBV7-9 and J is TRBJ2-5; no clear D. The DNA end is more similar to TRBJ2-7, so the J call may be wrong. CDR3 length: 12 residues. Looked up from germline, CDR1 is SEHNR and CDR2 is FQNEAQ (reference sequence). The CDR3 bases are TGTGCCAGCAGCTCCTTAACCTACGAGCAGTACTTC. Translated, it gives CASSSLTYEQYF.

This clone occurred once. The chain is built from TRBV15 and TRBJ1-4; unclear D gene. CDR1 LNHNV and CDR2 YYDKDF come from the germline V gene (reference sequence). The CDR3 is 16 residues long. Trimming removed 1 base from V and 3 bases from J, with 12 bases in between. This CDR3 is CATSRVFGRSNEKLFF. The CDR3 nucleotides read TGTGCCACCAGCAGAGTTTTCGGGAGGTCTAATGAAAAACTGTTTTTT.

The chain carries TRBV10-3 and TRBJ1-1, with TRBD1 matching 9 bases. Germline CDR1 ENHRY, CDR2 SYGVKD. This CDR3 has 13 residues. Trimming removed 2 bases from V and 8 bases from J; junction bases left unmatched: 3. This CDR3 is CAISEPTGGEAFF. The CDR3 DNA reads TGTGCCATCAGTGAGCCGACAGGGGGAGAAGCTTTCTTT.